This T cell receptor (beta chain) was found in a study of identical twins. A universal primer binding site was introduced by template switching. The final cDNA contained unique molecular identifiers. From the 5' RACE reads, TCRdb called clonotypes with MiXCR, one entry per CDR3 protein. The data show 600,000 to 700,000 distinct CDR3 sequences, 21% seen once. Each donor was a healthy Caucasian. V shed 9 bases, J shed 12 bases, and the junction held 6 bases outside the gene matches. The CDR3 runs to 11 residues. Germline loops: CDR1 MGHDK, CDR2 SYGVNS. These records were also assigned to another study, of T cells expressing NK-cell markers. That paper states: According to the study, TCR beta repertoires originated from sorted CD3+CD56+NKG2C+, CD3+CD56+NKG2C- and CD3+CD56-NKG2C+ T cells.

This receptor was identified in a woman between 18 and 30 years old in good health. The chain carries TRBV25-1 and TRBJ2-1; 9 bases align to TRBD2. Sequencing used PBMCs. CDR3 residues: CASETSGRQFF. CDR3 DNA: TGTGCCAGTGAGACTAGCGGTCGGCAGTTCTTC.